One TCR beta chain is described in this entry. Its antigen is unidentified. With a much larger clone just one base away, this may be a read error. Building the TCR beta libraries relied on iRepertoire HTBI primers, and CDR3 regions underwent Arm-PCR. From the multiplex PCR reads, TCRdb called clonotypes with MiXCR, one entry per CDR3 protein. Of 650,000 to 850,000 distinct CDR3 sequences listed, 30% are singletons. CDR1 is MNHNS, CDR2 SASEGT, per germline. Trimming cost V 6 bases and J 2 bases; bases outside gene matches: 2. This CDR3 spans 14 amino acids. The sample comes from a study of regulatory T cells in long-lasting Graves disease. The study, taken as a whole, reports: Persistent patients shared more public clonotypes (around 2,500) than new patients (roughly 970).

Time point noted: persistent/refractory GD, antithyroid drugs over 5 years with positive TRAb. The TCR library was made from RNA extracted from PBMCs. The sequences come from peripheral blood mononuclear cells (PBMCs), collected when the disease was refractory, from a patient treated with antithyroid drugs. The chain links TRBV6-1 to TRBJ1-5; 9 bases align to TRBD1. This sequence originates from a female donor with Graves disease. The CDR3 region is CASRWTGGNQPQHF. Here the CDR3 DNA reads TGTGCCAGCAGATGGACAGGGGGCAATCAGCCCCAGCATTTT.